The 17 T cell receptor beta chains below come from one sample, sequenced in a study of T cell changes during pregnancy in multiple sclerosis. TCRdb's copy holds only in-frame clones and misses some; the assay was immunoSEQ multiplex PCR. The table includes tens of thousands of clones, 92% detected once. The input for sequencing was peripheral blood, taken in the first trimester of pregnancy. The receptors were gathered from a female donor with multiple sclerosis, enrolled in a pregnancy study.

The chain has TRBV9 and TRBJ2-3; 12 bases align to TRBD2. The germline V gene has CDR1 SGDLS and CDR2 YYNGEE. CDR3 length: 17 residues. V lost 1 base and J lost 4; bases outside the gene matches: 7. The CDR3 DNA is TGTGCCAGCAGCGTACTAGCGGGGGGGCCGATCCCAGATACGCAGTATTTT. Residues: CASSVLAGGPIPDTQYF.

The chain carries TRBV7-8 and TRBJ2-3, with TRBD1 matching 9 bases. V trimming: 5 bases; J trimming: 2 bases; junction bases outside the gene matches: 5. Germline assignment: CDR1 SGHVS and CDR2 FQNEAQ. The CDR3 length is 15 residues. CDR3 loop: CASSPGQGSTDTQYF. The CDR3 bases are TGTGCCAGCAGCCCGGGACAGGGATCCACAGATACGCAGTATTTT.

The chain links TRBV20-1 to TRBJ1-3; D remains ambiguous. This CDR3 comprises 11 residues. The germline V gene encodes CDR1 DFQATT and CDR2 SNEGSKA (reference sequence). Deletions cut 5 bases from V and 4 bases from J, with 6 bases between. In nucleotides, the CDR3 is TGCAGTGCTCTCACAGGAAACACCATATATTTT. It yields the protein CSALTGNTIYF.

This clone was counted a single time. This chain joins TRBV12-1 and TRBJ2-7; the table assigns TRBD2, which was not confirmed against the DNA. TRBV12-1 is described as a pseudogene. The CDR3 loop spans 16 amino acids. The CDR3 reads CASSFRPSVLSYEQYF. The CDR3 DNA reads TGTGCCAGCAGCTTTAGACCTAGCGTACTATCCTACGAGCAGTACTTC.

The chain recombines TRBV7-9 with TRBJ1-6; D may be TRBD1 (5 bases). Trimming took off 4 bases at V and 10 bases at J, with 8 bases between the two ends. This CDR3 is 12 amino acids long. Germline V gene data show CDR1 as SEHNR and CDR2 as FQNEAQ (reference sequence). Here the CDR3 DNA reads TGTGCCAGCAGCTGGGGGGGGTCACCCCTCCACTTT. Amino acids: CASSWGGSPLHF. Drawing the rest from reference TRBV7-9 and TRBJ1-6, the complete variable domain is DTGVSQNPRHKITKRGQNVTFRCDPISEHNRLYWYRQTLGQGPEFLTYFQNEAQLEKSRLLSDRFSAERPKGSFSTLEIQRTEQGDSAMYLCASSWGGSPLHFGNGTRLTVT.

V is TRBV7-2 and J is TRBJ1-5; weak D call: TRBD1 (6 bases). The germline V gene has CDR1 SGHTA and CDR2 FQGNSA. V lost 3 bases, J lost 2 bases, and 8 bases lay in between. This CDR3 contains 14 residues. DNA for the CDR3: TGTGCCAGCAGCTTCCGACAGGGCAATCAGCCCCAGCATTTT. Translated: CASSFRQGNQPQHF.

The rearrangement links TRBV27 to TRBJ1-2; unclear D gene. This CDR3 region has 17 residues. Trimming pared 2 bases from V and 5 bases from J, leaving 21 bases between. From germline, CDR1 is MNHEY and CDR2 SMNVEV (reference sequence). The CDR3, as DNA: TGTGCCAGCAGTTTAACCTTATCGGGTCCCTCAAAGTATGGCTACACCTTC. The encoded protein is CASSLTLSGPSKYGYTF.

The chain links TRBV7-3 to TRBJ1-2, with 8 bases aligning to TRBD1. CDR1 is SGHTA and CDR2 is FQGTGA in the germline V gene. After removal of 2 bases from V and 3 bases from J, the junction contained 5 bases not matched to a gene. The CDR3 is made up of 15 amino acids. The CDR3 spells CASSLYGTGDYGYTF. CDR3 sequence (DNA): TGTGCCAGCAGCTTATACGGGACAGGTGACTATGGCTACACCTTC.

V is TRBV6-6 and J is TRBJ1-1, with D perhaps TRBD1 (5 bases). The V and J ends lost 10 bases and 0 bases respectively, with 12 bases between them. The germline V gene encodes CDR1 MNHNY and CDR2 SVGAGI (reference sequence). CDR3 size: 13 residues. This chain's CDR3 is CATKVGLNTEAFF. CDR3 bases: TGTGCCACTAAAGTGGGGCTGAACACTGAAGCTTTCTTT.

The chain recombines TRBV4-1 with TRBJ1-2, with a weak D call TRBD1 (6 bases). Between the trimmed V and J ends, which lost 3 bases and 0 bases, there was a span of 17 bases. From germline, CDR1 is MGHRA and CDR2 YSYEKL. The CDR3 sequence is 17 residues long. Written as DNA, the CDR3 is TGCGCCAGCAGCCACCGGACAGATACAGAGCCTAACTATGGCTACACCTTC. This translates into CASSHRTDTEPNYGYTF.

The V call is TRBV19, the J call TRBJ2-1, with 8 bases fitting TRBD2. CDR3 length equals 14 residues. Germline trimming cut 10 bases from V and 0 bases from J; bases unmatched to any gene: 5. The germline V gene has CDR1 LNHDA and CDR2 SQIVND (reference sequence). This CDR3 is CATSGTSSYNEQFF. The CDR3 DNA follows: TGTGCCACTTCCGGGACTAGCTCCTACAATGAGCAGTTCTTC. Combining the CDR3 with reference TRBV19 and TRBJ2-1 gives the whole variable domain DGGITQSPKYLFRKEGQNVTLSCEQNLNHDAMYWYRQDPGQGLRLIYYSQIVNDFQKGDIAEGYSVSREKKESFPLTVTSAQKNPTAFYLCATSGTSSYNEQFFGPGTRLTVL.

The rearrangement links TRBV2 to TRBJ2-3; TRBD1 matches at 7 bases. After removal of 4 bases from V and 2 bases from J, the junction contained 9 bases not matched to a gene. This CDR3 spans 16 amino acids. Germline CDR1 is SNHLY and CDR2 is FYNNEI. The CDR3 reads CASSAQGELNTDTQYF. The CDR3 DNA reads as TGTGCCAGCAGTGCCCAGGGGGAGTTGAACACAGATACGCAGTATTTT.

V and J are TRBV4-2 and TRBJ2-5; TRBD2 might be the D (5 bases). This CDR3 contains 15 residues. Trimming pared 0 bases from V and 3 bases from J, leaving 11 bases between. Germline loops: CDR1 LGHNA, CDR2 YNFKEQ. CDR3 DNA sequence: TGTGCCAGCAGCCAAGACGAGGGCCAAAAAGAGACCCAGTACTTC. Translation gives CASSQDEGQKETQYF.

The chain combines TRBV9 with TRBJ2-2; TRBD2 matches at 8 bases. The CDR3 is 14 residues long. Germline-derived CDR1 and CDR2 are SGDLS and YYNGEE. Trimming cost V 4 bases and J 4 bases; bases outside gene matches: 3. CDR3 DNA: TGTGCCAGCAGCTTCGGGGGGGCCACCGGGGAGCTGTTTTTT. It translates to CASSFGGATGELFF.

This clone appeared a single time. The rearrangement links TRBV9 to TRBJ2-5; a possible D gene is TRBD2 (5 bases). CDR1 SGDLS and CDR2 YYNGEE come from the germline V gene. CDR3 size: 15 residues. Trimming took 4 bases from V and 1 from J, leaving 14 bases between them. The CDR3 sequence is CASSPQLGFQETQYF. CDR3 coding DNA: TGTGCCAGCAGCCCTCAACTAGGTTTCCAAGAGACCCAGTACTTC.

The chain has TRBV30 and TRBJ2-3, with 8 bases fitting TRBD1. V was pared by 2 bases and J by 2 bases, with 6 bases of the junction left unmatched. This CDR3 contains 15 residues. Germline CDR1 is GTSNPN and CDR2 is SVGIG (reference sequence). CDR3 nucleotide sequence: TGTGCCTGGAGTTCTGGACAGGGACCCACAGATACGCAGTATTTT. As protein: CAWSSGQGPTDTQYF.

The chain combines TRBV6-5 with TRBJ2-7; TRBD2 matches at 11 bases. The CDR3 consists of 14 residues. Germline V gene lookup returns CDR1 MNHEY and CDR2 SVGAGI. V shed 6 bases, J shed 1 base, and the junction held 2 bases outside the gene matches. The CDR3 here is CASRGTSGSYEQYF. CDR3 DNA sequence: TGTGCCAGCAGAGGGACTAGCGGATCCTACGAGCAGTACTTC.